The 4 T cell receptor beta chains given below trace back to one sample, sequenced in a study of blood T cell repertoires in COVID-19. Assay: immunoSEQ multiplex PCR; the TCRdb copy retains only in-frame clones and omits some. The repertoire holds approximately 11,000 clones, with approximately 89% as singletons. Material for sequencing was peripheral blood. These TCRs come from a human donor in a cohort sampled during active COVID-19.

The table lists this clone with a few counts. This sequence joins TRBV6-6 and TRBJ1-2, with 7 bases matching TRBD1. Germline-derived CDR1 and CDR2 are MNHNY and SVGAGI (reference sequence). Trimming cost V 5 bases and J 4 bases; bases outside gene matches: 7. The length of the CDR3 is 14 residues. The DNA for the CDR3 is TGTGCCAGCAGTGATACAGGGGCTGGCTATGGCTACACCTTC. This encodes CASSDTGAGYGYTF.

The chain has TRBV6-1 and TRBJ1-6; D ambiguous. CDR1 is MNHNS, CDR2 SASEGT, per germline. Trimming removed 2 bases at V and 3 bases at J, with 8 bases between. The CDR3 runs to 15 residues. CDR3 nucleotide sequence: TGTGCCAGCAGTGAAATTGGACTCTATAATTCACCCCTCCACTTT. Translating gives CASSEIGLYNSPLHF.

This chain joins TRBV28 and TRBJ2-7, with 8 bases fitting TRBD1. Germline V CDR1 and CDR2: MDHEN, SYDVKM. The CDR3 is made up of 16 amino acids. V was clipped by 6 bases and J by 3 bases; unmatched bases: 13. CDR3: CASREQGDLPNYEQYF. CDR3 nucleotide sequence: TGTGCCAGCAGAGAACAGGGGGATCTACCCAACTACGAGCAGTACTTC.

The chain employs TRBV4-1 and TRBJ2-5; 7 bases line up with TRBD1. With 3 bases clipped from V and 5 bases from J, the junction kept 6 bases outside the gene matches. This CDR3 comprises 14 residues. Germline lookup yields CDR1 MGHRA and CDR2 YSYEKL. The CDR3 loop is CASSHETGRETQYF. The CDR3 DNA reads TGCGCCAGCAGCCACGAGACAGGGCGCGAGACCCAGTACTTC.